The source of this TCR beta chain is a study of response to subunit inactivated influenza vaccine. Study results and limitations: Few additional T cells are recruited per seasonal influenza vaccination, authors suggested.

V lost 4 bases and J lost 10, with 14 bases in between. Germline V gene lookup returns CDR1 MDHEN and CDR2 SYDVKM. This CDR3 has 14 amino acids. TCRdb called the RT-PCR reads again in MiXCR, with one record for every CDR3 protein. In the table there are around 530,000 distinct CDR3 sequences, approximately 10% of which are singletons. This clonotype was detected only a few times. Its matching antigen is unknown. The material sequenced was PBMCs from blood, taken on the day of vaccination. The clonotype originates from a man in his forties or fifties who received an inactivated influenza vaccine. The gene calls are TRBV28 and TRBJ1-6; D is possibly TRBD1 (5 bases). The CDR3 DNA reads TGTGCCAGCAGTTGGGTCAAAAGGGGATCACCCCTCCACTTT. This sequence encodes CASSWVKRGSPLHF.